This T cell receptor beta chain is from a study of T cells in localized non-small cell lung cancer. Study results and caveats: Longer overall survival was associated with a higher density of T cells in the blood. Heterogeneity remains possible because sequencing was limited to only one tumor region. Appearance in adjacent lung was seen for a median about 58 of the top 100 tumor clones.

V was trimmed by 4 bases and J by 6 bases, leaving 17 bases between them. Per the germline V gene, CDR1 is SGHDN and CDR2 is FVKESK. The CDR3 length is 15 residues. This clone has only one observation. Its specificity is unknown. Data came from immunoSEQ multiplex PCR; TCRdb stores just in-frame clones and leaves some out. The sample shows fewer than 6,500 clones, around 43% of them seen only once. This receptor was identified in a man aged 40 to 70 with stage I lung adenocarcinoma. V is TRBV14 and J is TRBJ2-3; possibly TRBD1 or TRBD2 for D (5 bases each). Sequenced material: lung tumor tissue, taken before any cancer treatment. The CDR3 loop reads CASSLDLRGRDTQYF. CDR3 DNA: TGTGCCAGCAGCCTGGACTTGAGGGGACGGGATACGCAGTATTTT.